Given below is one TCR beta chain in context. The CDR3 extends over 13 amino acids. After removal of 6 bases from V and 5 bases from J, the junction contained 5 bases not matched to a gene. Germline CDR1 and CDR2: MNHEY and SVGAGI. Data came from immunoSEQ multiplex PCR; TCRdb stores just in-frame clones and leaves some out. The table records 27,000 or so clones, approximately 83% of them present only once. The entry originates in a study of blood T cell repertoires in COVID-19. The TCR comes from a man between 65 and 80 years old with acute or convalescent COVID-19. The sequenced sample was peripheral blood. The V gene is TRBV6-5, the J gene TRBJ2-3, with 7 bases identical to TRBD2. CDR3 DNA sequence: TGTGCCAGCAGGGGGAGGGCCGGAGATACGCAGTATTTT. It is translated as CASRGRAGDTQYF.